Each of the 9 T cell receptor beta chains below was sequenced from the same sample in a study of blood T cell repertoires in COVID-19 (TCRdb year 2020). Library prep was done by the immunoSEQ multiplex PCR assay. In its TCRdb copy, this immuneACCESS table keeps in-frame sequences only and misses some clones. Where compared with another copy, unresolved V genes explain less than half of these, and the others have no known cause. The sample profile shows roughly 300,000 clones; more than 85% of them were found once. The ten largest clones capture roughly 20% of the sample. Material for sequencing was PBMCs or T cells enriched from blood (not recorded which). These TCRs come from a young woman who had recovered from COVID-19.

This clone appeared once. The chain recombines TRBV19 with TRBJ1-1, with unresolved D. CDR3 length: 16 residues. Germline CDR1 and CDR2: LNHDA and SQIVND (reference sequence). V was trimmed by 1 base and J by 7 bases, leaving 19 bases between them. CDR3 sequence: CASSIGLTLDSGEAFF. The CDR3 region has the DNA TGTGCCAGTAGTATAGGCTTGACTCTTGATTCGGGTGAAGCTTTCTTT. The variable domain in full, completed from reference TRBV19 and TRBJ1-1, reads DGGITQSPKYLFRKEGQNVTLSCEQNLNHDAMYWYRQDPGQGLRLIYYSQIVNDFQKGDIAEGYSVSREKKESFPLTVTSAQKNPTAFYLCASSIGLTLDSGEAFFGQGTRLTVV.

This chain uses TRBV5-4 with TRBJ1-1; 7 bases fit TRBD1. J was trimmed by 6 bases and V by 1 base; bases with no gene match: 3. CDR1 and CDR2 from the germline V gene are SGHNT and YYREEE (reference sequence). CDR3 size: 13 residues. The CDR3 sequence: CASSLQGGAEAFF. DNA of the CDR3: TGTGCCAGCAGCTTGCAGGGGGGTGCTGAAGCTTTCTTT.

The CDR3 bases are TGCGCCAGCAGCGAGGACATACTATTATCAACTAATGAAAAACTGTTTTTT. It is translated as CASSEDILLSTNEKLFF. This chain connects TRBV5-1 to TRBJ1-4, with D possibly being TRBD1 (5 bases). Deletions cut 4 bases from V and 0 bases from J, with 16 bases between. CDR3 length: 17 residues. Germline CDR1 SGHRS, CDR2 YFSETQ.

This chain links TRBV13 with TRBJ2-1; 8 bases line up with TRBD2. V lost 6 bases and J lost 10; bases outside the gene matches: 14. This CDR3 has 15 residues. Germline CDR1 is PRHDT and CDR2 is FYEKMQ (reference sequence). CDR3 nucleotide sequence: TGTGCCAGCAGGGGTGGGGGACTAGACGTCCGAGAGCAGTTCTTC. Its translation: CASRGGGLDVREQFF.

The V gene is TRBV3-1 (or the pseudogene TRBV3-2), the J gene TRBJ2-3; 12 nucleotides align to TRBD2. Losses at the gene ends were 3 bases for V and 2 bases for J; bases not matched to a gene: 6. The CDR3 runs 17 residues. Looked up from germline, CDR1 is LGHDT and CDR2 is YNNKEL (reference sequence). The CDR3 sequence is CASSHALAGGSTDTQYF. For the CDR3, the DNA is TGTGCCAGCAGCCATGCACTAGCGGGGGGCTCCACAGATACGCAGTATTTT.

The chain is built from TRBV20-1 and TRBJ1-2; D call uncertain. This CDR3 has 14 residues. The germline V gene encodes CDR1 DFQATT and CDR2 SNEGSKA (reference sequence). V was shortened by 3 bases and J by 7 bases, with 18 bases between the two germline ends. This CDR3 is CSASIPGRASGYTF. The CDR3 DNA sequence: TGCAGTGCTAGTATTCCCGGGAGGGCGTCTGGCTACACCTTC.

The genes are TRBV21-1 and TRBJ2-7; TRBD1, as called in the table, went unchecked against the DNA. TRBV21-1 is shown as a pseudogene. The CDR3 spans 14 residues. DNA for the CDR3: TGTGCCAGCAGCAATTCTGGGACAGGGAACGAGCAGTACTTC. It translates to CASSNSGTGNEQYF.

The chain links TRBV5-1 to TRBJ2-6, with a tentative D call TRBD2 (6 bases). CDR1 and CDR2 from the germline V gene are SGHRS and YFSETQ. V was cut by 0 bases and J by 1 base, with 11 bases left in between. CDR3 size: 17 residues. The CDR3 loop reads CASSLAGGGSGANVLTF. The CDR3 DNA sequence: TGCGCCAGCAGCTTGGCCGGAGGAGGGTCTGGGGCCAACGTCCTGACTTTC.

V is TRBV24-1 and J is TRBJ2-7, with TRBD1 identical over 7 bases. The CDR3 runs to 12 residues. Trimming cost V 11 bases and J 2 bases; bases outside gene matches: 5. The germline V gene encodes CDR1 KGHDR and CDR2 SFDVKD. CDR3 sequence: CAISTGPYEQYF. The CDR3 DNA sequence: TGTGCCATCTCGACAGGGCCCTACGAGCAGTACTTC.